This T cell receptor beta chain was found in a study of T cell responses to AZD1222 COVID-19 vaccine. Findings and limits, study-wide: Mapped onto spike, vaccine-associated CD4 TCRs spanned it and were dominant at 160-218 and 743-854. Most donors were white British and more were female, and clonal diversity was possibly underestimated. Baseline antibody screening turned up just six or seven seropositive AZD1222 recipients. As reported, nearly half of all spike-specific TCRs target variant regions that are unmutated.

V gave up 3 bases and J gave up 1 base, with 9 bases separating them. This CDR3 spans 14 amino acids. Germline CDR1 and CDR2: LGHNA and YSLEER. This table comes from immunoSEQ multiplex PCR, and its TCRdb copy is limited to in-frame clones, with some not included. The table records about 130,000 clones, about nine tenths of them present only once. The sample holds one count of this clone. What it binds is unknown. The source material was peripheral blood, sampled on day 0 of AZD1222 vaccination. The chain combines TRBV4-3 with TRBJ1-1; no reliable D call. The clonotype was recovered from an adult in good health. CDR3 in amino acids: CASSQLAGNTEAFF. The CDR3 nucleotides read TGCGCCAGCAGCCAGCTCGCGGGGAACACTGAAGCTTTCTTT.